This TCR beta chain was retrieved from a study of shared T cell receptors in the human thymus. This table comes from immunoSEQ multiplex PCR, and its TCRdb copy is limited to in-frame clones, with some not included. The profile shows some 700,000 clones, around 87% of them singletons. Unmatched junction bases numbered 11, after V lost 4 bases and J lost 0 bases. Germline CDR1 is SGDLS and CDR2 is YYNGEE. CDR3 length equals 17 residues. This sample was also put to use in a study of human thymus T cells. That work contributes: Resections obtained during corrective heart surgery supplied the thymus tissue. There appeared to be biased usage of V and J genes in thymic and blood repertoires. In unrelated individuals, thymic repertoires overlapped highly, according to related research.

The specimen sequenced was thymocytes. The chain employs TRBV9 and TRBJ2-7; 9 nucleotides align to TRBD1. The TCR was taken from a boy younger than two with a congenital heart defect. The CDR3 is CASSQSPGQGLSYEQYF. CDR3 nucleotide sequence: TGTGCCAGCAGCCAAAGCCCGGGACAGGGCCTCTCCTACGAGCAGTACTTC.